The rows below give T cell receptor beta chains drawn from one sample of a study of cytomegalovirus exposure and HLA in healthy donors. Repertoires were generated with immunoSEQ multiplex PCR, while TCRdb's copy carries only in-frame clones and drops some. The sample lists roughly 82,000 clones, 90% to 95% occurring once. Sequencing input: PBMCs. These receptors all come from a young man in good health and CMV-seronegative. CDR3s include the opening cysteine and the closing phenylalanine or tryptophan. D genes are given only for firm matches. A clone size is listed for some rows: how often the clone was seen (once, few, many), or a class if it is expanded.

>TRBD1|TRBV10-3|TRBJ1-1|-
TGTGCCATCAGTGGACAGGGGCCCATGAACACTGAAGCTTTCTTT
CAISGQGPMNTEAFF
>-|TRBV6-5|TRBJ1-2|-
TGTGCCAGCAGTCCCTCAGGGGACTATGGCTACACCTTC
CASSPSGDYGYTF
>-|TRBV6-1|TRBJ2-3|-
TGTGCCAGCAGACCGGGACACACAGATACGCAGTATTTT
CASRPGHTDTQYF
>TRBD2|TRBV5-4|TRBJ2-1|-
TGTGCCAGCAGCACACAGACTAGCGGGCTTTACAATGAGCAGTTCTTC
CASSTQTSGLYNEQFF
>TRBD2|TRBV29-1|TRBJ2-5|-
TGCAGCGTTGCACTCGGGGGGAGTGGGGCCCAAGAGACCCAGTACTTC
CSVALGGSGAQETQYF
>TRBD1|TRBV6-1|TRBJ1-2|-
TGTGCCAGCAGTGAGGGCCCCGCAGGGGGGTTTGGCTACACCTTC
CASSEGPAGGFGYTF
>-|TRBV7-9|TRBJ1-2|-
TGTGCCAGCAGCCTATTCTTTGGGGGGACGGACACGGGAGGGTATGGCTACACCTTC
CASSLFFGGTDTGGYGYTF
>TRBD2|TRBV6-5|TRBJ2-7|-
TGTGCCAGCACTAGCGGGTTAGTCACCTACGAGCAGTACTTC
CASTSGLVTYEQYF
>-|TRBV11-3|TRBJ2-3|-
TGTGCCAGCAGCTACCCTTATCCGGGGGACACAGATACGCAGTATTTT
CASSYPYPGDTDTQYF
>-|TRBV2|TRBJ1-1|-
TGTGCCAGCAGTGAAAACAGTCCGAACACTGAAGCTTTCTTT
CASSENSPNTEAFF
>TRBD2|TRBV19|TRBJ2-7|-
TGTGCCAGTAGTATTATGGGAGGGAAGTTCGACGAGCAGTACTTC
CASSIMGGKFDEQYF
>-|TRBV18|TRBJ1-1|-
TGTGCCAGCTCACCAGGCTCAGGGAGGCTGAACACTGAAGCTTTCTTT
CASSPGSGRLNTEAFF
>TRBD1|TRBV2|TRBJ2-5|-
TGTGCCAGCAGTGAATTTCCGACAGGGATCAAGACCCAGTACTTC
CASSEFPTGIKTQYF
>-|TRBV27|TRBJ1-1|-
TGTGCCAGCAGTTTTGAGGGTTACACTGAAGCTTTCTTT
CASSFEGYTEAFF
>TRBD1|TRBV10-3|TRBJ1-5|-
TGTGCCATCAGTGAGTCGACAGGGGCGGGCAATCAGCCCCAGCATTTT
CAISESTGAGNQPQHF
>TRBD1|TRBV12-5|TRBJ1-2|-
TGTGCTAGTGGTTTGGTACCACAGGGGCTTTCTAACTATGGCTACACCTTC
CASGLVPQGLSNYGYTF
>-|TRBV19|TRBJ2-5|-
TGTGCCAGTAGTCTCGGGCAAGAGACCCAGTACTTC
CASSLGQETQYF
>-|TRBV27|TRBJ1-1|-
TGTGCCAGCAGTTTCAACCCTCCGGGGGGCACTGAAGCTTTCTTT
CASSFNPPGGTEAFF
>-|TRBV19|TRBJ1-2|-
TGTGCCAGTAGTGTGACAGCTAACTATGGCTACACCTTC
CASSVTANYGYTF
>-|TRBV7-9|TRBJ2-7|once
TGTGCCAGCAGCCTCCTTCCCAGGTTCGACGAGCAGTACTTC
CASSLLPRFDEQYF
>-|TRBV7-6|TRBJ1-6|-
TGTGCCAGCAGCTTAGATGAGGGTAGGAATTCACCCCTCCACTTT
CASSLDEGRNSPLHF
>TRBD1|TRBV6-5|TRBJ2-5|once
TGTGCCAGCTCCGGCAGGGGGACAGAGACCCAGTACTTC
CASSGRGTETQYF
>TRBD2|TRBV5-1|TRBJ2-1|once
TGCGCCAGCAGCTTGGCGACTAGCGGGGTCTTGGGGCATGAGCAGTTCTTC
CASSLATSGVLGHEQFF
>-|TRBV7-9|TRBJ2-1|-
TGTGCCAGCAGCTTAGAGTCTAGTTCGATCGGGCAGTTCTTC
CASSLESSSIGQFF